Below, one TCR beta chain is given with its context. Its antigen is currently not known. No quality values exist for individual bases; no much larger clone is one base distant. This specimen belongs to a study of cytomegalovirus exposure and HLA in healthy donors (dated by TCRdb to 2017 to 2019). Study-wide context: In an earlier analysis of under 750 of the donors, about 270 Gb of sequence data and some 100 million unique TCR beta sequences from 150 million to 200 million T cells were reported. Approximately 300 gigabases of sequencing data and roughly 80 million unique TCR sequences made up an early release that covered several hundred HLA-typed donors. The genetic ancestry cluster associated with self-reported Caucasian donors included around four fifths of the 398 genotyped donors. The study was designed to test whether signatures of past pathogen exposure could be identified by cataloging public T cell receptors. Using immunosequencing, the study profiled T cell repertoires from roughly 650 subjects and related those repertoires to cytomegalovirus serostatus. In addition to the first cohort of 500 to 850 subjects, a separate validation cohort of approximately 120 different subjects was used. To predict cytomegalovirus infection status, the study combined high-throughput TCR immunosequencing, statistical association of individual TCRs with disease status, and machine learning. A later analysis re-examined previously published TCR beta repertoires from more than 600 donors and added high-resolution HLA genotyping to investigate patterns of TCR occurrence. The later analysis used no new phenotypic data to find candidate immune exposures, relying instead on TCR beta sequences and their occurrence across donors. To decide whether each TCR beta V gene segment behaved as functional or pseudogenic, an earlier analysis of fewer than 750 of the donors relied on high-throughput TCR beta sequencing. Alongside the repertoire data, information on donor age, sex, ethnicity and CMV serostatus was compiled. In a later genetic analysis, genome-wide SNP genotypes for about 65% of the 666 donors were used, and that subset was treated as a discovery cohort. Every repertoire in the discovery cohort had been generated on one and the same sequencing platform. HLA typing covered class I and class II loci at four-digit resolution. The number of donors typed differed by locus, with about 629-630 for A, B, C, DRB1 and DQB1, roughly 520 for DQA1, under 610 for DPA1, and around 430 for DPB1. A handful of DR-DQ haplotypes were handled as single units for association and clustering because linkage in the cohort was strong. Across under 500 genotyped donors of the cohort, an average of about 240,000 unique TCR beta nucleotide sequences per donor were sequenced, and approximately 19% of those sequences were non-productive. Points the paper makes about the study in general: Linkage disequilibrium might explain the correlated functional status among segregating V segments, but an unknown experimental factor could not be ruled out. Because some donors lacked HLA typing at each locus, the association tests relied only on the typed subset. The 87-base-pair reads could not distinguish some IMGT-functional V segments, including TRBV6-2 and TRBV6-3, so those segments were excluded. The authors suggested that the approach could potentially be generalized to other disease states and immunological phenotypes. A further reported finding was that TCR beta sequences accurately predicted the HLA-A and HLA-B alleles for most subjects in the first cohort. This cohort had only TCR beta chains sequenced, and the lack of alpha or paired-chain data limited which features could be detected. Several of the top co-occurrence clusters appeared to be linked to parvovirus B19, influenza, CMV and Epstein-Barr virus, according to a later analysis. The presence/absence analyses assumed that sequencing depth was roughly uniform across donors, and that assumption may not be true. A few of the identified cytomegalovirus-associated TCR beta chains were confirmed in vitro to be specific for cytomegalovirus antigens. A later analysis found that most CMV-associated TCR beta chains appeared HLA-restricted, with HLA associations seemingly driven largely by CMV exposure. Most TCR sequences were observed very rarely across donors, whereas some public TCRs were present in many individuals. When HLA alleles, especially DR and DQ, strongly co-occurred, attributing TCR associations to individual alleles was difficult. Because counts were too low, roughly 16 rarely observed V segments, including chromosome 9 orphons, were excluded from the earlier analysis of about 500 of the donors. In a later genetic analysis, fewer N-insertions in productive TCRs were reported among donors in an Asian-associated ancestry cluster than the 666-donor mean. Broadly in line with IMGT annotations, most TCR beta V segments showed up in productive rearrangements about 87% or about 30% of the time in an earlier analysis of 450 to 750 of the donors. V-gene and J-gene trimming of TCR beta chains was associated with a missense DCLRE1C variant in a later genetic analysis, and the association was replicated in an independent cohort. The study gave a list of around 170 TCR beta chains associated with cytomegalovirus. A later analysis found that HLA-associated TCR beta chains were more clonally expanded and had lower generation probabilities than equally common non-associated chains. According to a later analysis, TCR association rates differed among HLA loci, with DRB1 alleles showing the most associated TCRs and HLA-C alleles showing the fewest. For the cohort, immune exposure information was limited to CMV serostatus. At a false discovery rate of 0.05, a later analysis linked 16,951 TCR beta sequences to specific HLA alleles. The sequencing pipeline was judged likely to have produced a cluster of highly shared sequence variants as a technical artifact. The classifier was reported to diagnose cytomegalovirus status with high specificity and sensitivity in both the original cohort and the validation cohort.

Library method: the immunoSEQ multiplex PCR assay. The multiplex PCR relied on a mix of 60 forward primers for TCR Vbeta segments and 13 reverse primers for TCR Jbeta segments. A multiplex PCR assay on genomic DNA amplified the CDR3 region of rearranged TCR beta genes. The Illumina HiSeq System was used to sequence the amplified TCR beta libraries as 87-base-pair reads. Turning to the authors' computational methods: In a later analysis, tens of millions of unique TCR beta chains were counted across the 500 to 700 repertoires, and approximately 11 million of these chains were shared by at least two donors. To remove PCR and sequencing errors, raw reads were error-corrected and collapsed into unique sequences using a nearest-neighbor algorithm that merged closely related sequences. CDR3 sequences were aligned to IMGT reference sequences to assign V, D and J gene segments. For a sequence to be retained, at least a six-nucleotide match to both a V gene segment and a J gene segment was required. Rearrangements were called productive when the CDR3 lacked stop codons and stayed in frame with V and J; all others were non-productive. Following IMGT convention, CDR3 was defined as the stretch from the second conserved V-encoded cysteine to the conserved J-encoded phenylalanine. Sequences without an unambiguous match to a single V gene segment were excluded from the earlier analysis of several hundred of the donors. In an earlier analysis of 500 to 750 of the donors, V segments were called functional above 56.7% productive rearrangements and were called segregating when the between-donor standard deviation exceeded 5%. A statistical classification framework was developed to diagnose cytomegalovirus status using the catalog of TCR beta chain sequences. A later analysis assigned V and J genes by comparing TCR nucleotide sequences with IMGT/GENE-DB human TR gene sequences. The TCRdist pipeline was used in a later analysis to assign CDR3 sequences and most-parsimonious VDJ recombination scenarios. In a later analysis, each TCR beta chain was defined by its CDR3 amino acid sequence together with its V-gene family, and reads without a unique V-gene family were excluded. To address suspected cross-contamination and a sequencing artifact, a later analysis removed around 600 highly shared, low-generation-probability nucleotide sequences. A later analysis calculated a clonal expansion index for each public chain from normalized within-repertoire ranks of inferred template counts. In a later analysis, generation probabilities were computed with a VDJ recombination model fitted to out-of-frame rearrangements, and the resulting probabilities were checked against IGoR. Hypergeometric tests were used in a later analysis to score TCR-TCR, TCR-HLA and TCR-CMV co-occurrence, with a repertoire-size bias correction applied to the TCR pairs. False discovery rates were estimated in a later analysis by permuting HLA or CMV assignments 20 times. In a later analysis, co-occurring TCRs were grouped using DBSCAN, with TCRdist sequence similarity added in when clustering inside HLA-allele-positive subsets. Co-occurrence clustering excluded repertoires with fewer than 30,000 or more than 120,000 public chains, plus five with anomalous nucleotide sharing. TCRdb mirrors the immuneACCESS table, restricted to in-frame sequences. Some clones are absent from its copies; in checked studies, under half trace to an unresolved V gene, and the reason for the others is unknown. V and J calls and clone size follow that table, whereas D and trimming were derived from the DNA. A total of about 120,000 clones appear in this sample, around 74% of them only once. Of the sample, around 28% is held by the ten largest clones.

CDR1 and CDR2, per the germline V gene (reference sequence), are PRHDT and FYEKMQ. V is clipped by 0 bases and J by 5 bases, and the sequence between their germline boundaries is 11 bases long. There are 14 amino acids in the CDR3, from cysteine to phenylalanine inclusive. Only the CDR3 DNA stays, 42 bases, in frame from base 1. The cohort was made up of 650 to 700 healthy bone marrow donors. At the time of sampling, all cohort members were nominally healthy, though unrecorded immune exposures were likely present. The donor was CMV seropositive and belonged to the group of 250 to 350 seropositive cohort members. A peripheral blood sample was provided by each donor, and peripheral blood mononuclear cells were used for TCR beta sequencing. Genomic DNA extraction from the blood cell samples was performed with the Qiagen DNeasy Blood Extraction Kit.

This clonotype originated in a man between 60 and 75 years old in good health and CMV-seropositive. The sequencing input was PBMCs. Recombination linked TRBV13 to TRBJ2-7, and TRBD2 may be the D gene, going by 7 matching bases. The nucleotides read TGTGCCAGCAGCTTAGGCACCGGGGGGCACGAGCAGTACTTC. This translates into CASSLGTGGHEQYF. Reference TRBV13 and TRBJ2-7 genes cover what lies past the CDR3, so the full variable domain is AAGVIQSPRHLIKEKRETATLKCYPIPRHDTVYWYQQGPGQDPQFLISFYEKMQSDKGSIPDRFSAQQFSDYHSELNMSSLELGDSALYFCASSLGTGGHEQYFGPGTRLTVT.